The 28 T cell receptor beta chains reported below all come from one sample, sequenced in a study of T cells in Graves' hyperthyroidism and ophthalmopathy. RNA transcripts provided the source from which TCR beta CDR3 regions were amplified. HTBI primers were the set used in a first-round RT-PCR of the TCR CDR3. TCRdb fed the multiplex PCR reads into MiXCR, producing one record per CDR3 protein. The profile shows around 800,000 distinct CDR3 sequences, 38% of them singletons. Sequencing was performed on blood. Receptors were obtained from a man between 18 and 29 years old with Graves' hyperthyroidism.

This clonotype was found many times. The V and J genes are TRBV2 and TRBJ1-6; D is ambiguous. Germline values: CDR1 SNHLY, CDR2 FYNNEI. With 6 bases removed from V and 8 bases from J, the gap between germline ends came to 14 bases. The CDR3 is made up of 14 amino acids. The CDR3 loop reads CASRAVGVDSPLHF. The DNA of the CDR3 is TGTGCCAGCAGGGCCGTGGGCGTCGATTCACCCCTCCACTTT.

This clonotype showed up many times. The chain combines TRBV5-1 with TRBJ1-2, with TRBD1 matching 10 bases. The V gene end was trimmed by 4 bases and the J gene end by 6 bases; junction bases not matched to a gene: 3. Germline CDR1 is SGHRS and CDR2 is YFSETQ. This CDR3 spans 13 amino acids. The CDR3 protein is CASSVGTGDGYTF. In DNA, the CDR3 is TGCGCCAGCAGCGTCGGGACAGGGGATGGCTACACCTTC.

Concerning this clonotype: The junction shows a germline mismatch at one end, possibly a read error. This rearrangement joins TRBV7-6 to TRBJ2-5; D is unresolved. The germline gives CDR1 SGHVS, CDR2 FNYEAQ. This CDR3 region has 14 residues. CDR3 DNA: TGCGCCAGCAGCCAAGATACGGACGATCAGCCCCAGTACTTC. The encoded protein is CASSQDTDDQPQYF.

The V call is TRBV29-1, the J call TRBJ2-7; either TRBD1 or TRBD2 may fit D (5 bases each). Germline CDR1 reads SQVTM; CDR2 reads ANQGSEA. The V end lost 4 bases, the J end lost 4 bases, and 14 bases lay between the germline ends. CDR3 length: 13 amino acids. CDR3 sequence reads: CSVARRELYEQYF. CDR3 nucleotides: TGCAGCGTTGCACGCAGGGAGTTATACGAGCAGTACTTC.

In its sample, this clonotype was seen a few times. One junction end does not reproduce the germline sequence, and a read error may be involved. In DNA, the CDR3 is TGTGCCAGCAGTCACTCCGGGACAGCCGTTCAGCCCCAGCATTTT. Translation: CASSHSGTAVQPQHF. The chain recombines TRBV6-6 with TRBJ1-5, with 7 bases identical to TRBD1. Germline-derived CDR1 and CDR2 are MNHNY and SVGAGI (reference sequence). The CDR3 runs 15 residues.

In this sample, this clonotype turned up many times. The V call is TRBV7-9, the J call TRBJ2-7, with a tentative D call TRBD2 (5 bases). This CDR3 comprises 14 residues. V dropped 5 bases and J dropped 2 bases, with 13 bases sitting between them. CDR1 and CDR2 from the germline V gene are SEHNR and FQNEAQ (reference sequence). This CDR3 is CASSSRRTPYEQYF. The CDR3 DNA reads TGTGCCAGCAGCAGCCGACGGACTCCCTACGAGCAGTACTTC.

This clonotype was counted many times. V usage is TRBV7-8 and J usage is TRBJ2-5; 10 bases match TRBD2. Germline values: CDR1 SGHVS, CDR2 FQNEAQ. The CDR3 is made up of 16 amino acids. The V gene end was trimmed by 1 base and the J gene end by 2 bases; junction bases not matched to a gene: 4. DNA for the CDR3: TGTGCCAGCAGCTTAGGGGGTAGCGGGGGGCAAGAGACCCAGTACTTC. Its protein is CASSLGGSGGQETQYF. Based on the CDR3 plus reference TRBV7-8 and TRBJ2-5, the full variable domain is GAGVSQSPRYKVAKRGQDVALRCDPISGHVSLFWYQQALGQGPEFLTYFQNEAQLDKSGLPSDRFFAERPEGSVSTLKIQRTQQEDSAVYLCASSLGGSGGQETQYFGPGTRLLVL.

This clonotype was detected ten times or more. This chain links TRBV7-6 with TRBJ2-7, with D possibly being TRBD1 (5 bases). V lost 5 bases and J lost 5, with 16 bases in between. This CDR3 region has 14 residues. CDR1 and CDR2 (germline): SGHVS, FNYEAQ. In nucleotides, the CDR3 is TGTGCCAGCAGCCACAAGGGGCCAAGGGACGAGCAGTACTTC. Amino acid sequence: CASSHKGPRDEQYF.

V gene TRBV29-1 combines with J gene TRBJ2-5; D not resolved. V was pared by 8 bases and J by 7 bases, with 14 bases between. Germline CDR1 and CDR2: SQVTM and ANQGSEA. This CDR3 contains 11 residues. The CDR3 reads CSQEWTGTQYF. The CDR3 DNA sequence: TGCAGCCAAGAGTGGACCGGGACCCAGTACTTC. The full variable domain, rest sourced from reference TRBV29-1 and TRBJ2-5, is SAVISQKPSRDICQRGTSLTIQCQVDSQVTMMFWYRQQPGQSLTLIATANQGSEATYESGFVIDKFPISRPNLTFSTLTVSNMSPEDSSIYLCSQEWTGTQYFGPGTRLLVL.

The chain links TRBV5-8 to TRBJ1-6; 11 bases line up with TRBD1. The CDR3 contains 16 residues. After removal of 1 base from V and 4 bases from J, the junction contained 1 base not matched to a gene. Germline lookup yields CDR1 SGHTS and CDR2 YDEGEE. Here the CDR3 DNA reads TGTGCCAGCAGCTTGAGGGACAGGGGGTATAATTCACCCCTCCACTTT. It yields the protein CASSLRDRGYNSPLHF.

The chain joins TRBV29-1 to TRBJ1-1; the D gene is possibly TRBD1 (5 bases). Trimming left V 3 bases short and J 1 base short, with 18 bases between. The CDR3 covers 16 residues. From germline, CDR1 is SQVTM and CDR2 ANQGSEA. In DNA, the CDR3 is TGCAGCGTTGATCTACAGAGATCGGGGGAGAACACTGAAGCTTTCTTT. Translated: CSVDLQRSGENTEAFF.

The sample holds a few counts of this clonotype. The chain joins TRBV14 to TRBJ2-7; D not certain. This CDR3 is 14 amino acids long. Germline assignment: CDR1 SGHDN and CDR2 FVKESK. V lost 2 bases to trimming and J lost 4 bases, with 12 bases between them. CDR3 sequence reads: CASSQNYHPYEQYF. The CDR3 nucleotides are TGTGCCAGCAGCCAAAACTACCATCCGTACGAGCAGTACTTC.

Details on this clonotype: A clone one base away is much larger, so this may be a read error. This rearrangement joins TRBV2 to TRBJ2-7; possibly TRBD1 for D (5 bases). The CDR3 extends over 13 amino acids. Trimming pared 6 bases from V and 6 bases from J, leaving 15 bases between. The germline gives CDR1 SNHLY, CDR2 FYNNEI. CDR3 DNA: TGTGCCAGCAGCGACACAGGAGACTGCGAGCAGTACTTC. The encoded protein is CASSDTGDCEQYF.

This clonotype was recorded a few times. The CDR3 reads CASSLQVQGYQPQHF. CDR3 coding DNA: TGTGCCAGCAGCTTACAAGTACAGGGGTATCAGCCCCAGCATTTT. The chain joins TRBV7-2 to TRBJ1-5; the match to TRBD1 covers 7 bases. The ends lost 2 bases at V and 5 bases at J; junction bases unmatched: 6. Germline CDR1 SGHTA, CDR2 FQGNSA. The CDR3 has 15 amino acids. The full variable domain, in which reference TRBV7-2 and TRBJ1-5 provide the parts outside the CDR3, is GAGVSQSPSNKVTEKGKDVELRCDPISGHTALYWYRQSLGQGLEFLIYFQGNSAPDKSGLPSDRFSAERTGGSVSTLTIQRTQQEDSAVYLCASSLQVQGYQPQHFGDGTRLSIL.

The chain links TRBV2 to TRBJ1-1; 8 nucleotides align to TRBD1. The germline V gene has CDR1 SNHLY and CDR2 FYNNEI. The V gene end was trimmed by 4 bases and the J gene end by 5 bases; junction bases not matched to a gene: 3. This CDR3 has 13 amino acids. This CDR3 reads CASSARGRTEAFF. The CDR3 coding sequence is TGTGCCAGCAGTGCCAGGGGGCGAACTGAAGCTTTCTTT.

This clonotype has a handful of counts. The rearrangement links TRBV6-5 to TRBJ1-5, with TRBD1 matching over 7 bases. CDR3 length: 13 amino acids. The J segment lost 7 bases and the V segment lost 4 bases, leaving 4 bases of the junction unmatched. Germline CDR1 MNHEY, CDR2 SVGAGI. CDR3 sequence (DNA): TGTGCCAGCAGTTTAAGGACAGGCCAGCCCCAGCATTTT. As protein: CASSLRTGQPQHF.

This clonotype was found once. This chain links TRBV4-3 with TRBJ2-5; D perhaps matches TRBD2 (5 bases). Germline V gene data show CDR1 as LGHNA and CDR2 as YSLEER. This CDR3 contains 17 residues. V gave up 2 bases and J gave up 2 bases, with 18 bases separating them. CDR3 nucleotide sequence: TGCGCCAGCAGCCAAACGAGGTCCGAGCGGTTACAAGAGACCCAGTACTTC. Its protein product is CASSQTRSERLQETQYF.

J is TRBJ2-2 and V is TRBV10-2; 8 nucleotides line up with TRBD1. Looked up from germline, CDR1 is WSHSY and CDR2 is SAAADI. V was clipped by 5 bases and J by 3 bases; unmatched bases: 8. This CDR3 has 16 amino acids. CDR3 DNA sequence: TGCGCCAGCAGTCCGACAGGGGATGTCGACACCGGGGAGCTGTTTTTT. As protein: CASSPTGDVDTGELFF.

The chain links TRBV4-1 to TRBJ1-2; D is ambiguous. Trimming stripped 1 base from V and 4 bases from J, with 10 bases between. CDR1 is MGHRA, CDR2 YSYEKL, per germline. The CDR3 contains 14 residues. CDR3 sequence (DNA): TGCGCCAGCAGCCAAGGAAGTGGAGCCTATGGCTACACCTTC. This gives the protein CASSQGSGAYGYTF.

This clonotype showed up many times. The chain carries TRBV12-3 or TRBV12-4 and TRBJ1-6; D gene uncertain. The CDR3 runs to 13 residues. V was trimmed by 6 bases and J by 15 bases, leaving 18 bases between them. CDR3 loop: CASSPAAEAHLHF. The CDR3 DNA sequence: TGTGCCAGCAGCCCCGCCGCAGAGGCCCACCTCCACTTT.

The genes are TRBV12-3 or TRBV12-4 and TRBJ1-1; perhaps TRBD1 as D (6 bases). V was shortened by 5 bases and J by 5 bases, with 18 bases between the two germline ends. The CDR3 runs to 15 residues. CDR3 protein: CASSPRTQGWTEAFF. The CDR3 nucleotides read TGTGCCAGCAGTCCCAGGACTCAGGGGTGGACTGAAGCTTTCTTT.

This clonotype was found a few times. The chain has TRBV7-2 and TRBJ2-3; 8 nucleotides line up with TRBD1. Losses at the gene ends were 2 bases for V and 5 bases for J; bases not matched to a gene: 6. CDR3 length: 15 amino acids. The germline CDR1 and CDR2 sequences are SGHTA and FQGNSA. The CDR3 DNA follows: TGTGCCAGCAGCTTACCGGGACAGGAGGGAGATACGCAGTATTTT. It specifies CASSLPGQEGDTQYF.

This clonotype was observed a handful of times. V gene TRBV9 combines with J gene TRBJ2-7; 7 bases agree with TRBD2. From germline, CDR1 is SGDLS and CDR2 YYNGEE. Losses at the gene ends were 4 bases for V and 5 bases for J; bases not matched to a gene: 6. There are 13 residues in the CDR3. CDR3 nucleotides: TGTGCCAGCAGCTCCCTCGGACTAGACGAGCAGTACTTC. This translates into CASSSLGLDEQYF.

This rearrangement joins TRBV7-2 to TRBJ2-7; D is perhaps TRBD1 or TRBD2 (5 bases each). The CDR3 has 15 amino acids. Germline V gene lookup returns CDR1 SGHTA and CDR2 FQGNSA. The V gene lost 5 bases and the J gene lost 3 bases, with 17 bases spanning the gap. In DNA, the CDR3 is TGTGCCAGCAGCCTAGACCTAGGGGACGTCTACGAGCAGTACTTC. Protein sequence: CASSLDLGDVYEQYF.

This clonotype appeared a single time. The chain combines TRBV2 with TRBJ1-6; 7 nucleotides line up with TRBD1. CDR1 is SNHLY and CDR2 is FYNNEI in the germline V gene. The V segment lost 8 bases and the J segment 7 bases; nucleotides outside the gene matches: 11. This CDR3 has 15 amino acids. CDR3 amino acids: CASLRSAGGNSPLHF. The CDR3 bases are TGTGCCAGCTTACGAAGCGCAGGGGGAAATTCACCCCTCCACTTT. Using reference TRBV2 and TRBJ1-6 for the parts outside the CDR3, the full variable domain is EPEVTQTPSHQVTQMGQEVILRCVPISNHLYFYWYRQILGQKVEFLVSFYNNEISEKSEIFDDQFSVERPDGSNFTLKIRSTKLEDSAMYFCASLRSAGGNSPLHFGNGTRLTVT.

This clonotype was picked up many times. The J gene is TRBJ1-6, the V gene TRBV10-3; D unresolved. Trimming left V 0 bases short and J 8 bases short, with 5 bases between. The CDR3 spans 13 residues. Looked up from germline, CDR1 is ENHRY and CDR2 is SYGVKD. CDR3 DNA sequence: TGTGCCATCAGTGAGTCGATGGATTCACCCCTCCACTTT. Protein product: CAISESMDSPLHF.

V usage is TRBV20-1 and J usage is TRBJ2-5, with 8 bases that match TRBD2. After removal of 8 bases from V and 2 bases from J, the junction contained 13 bases not matched to a gene. CDR1 and CDR2 from the germline V gene are DFQATT and SNEGSKA (reference sequence). CDR3 length: 15 amino acids. The CDR3 nucleotides read TGCAGTCCGACCGGGCTAGCGGGTTTACAAGAGACCCAGTACTTC. This sequence encodes CSPTGLAGLQETQYF.

Turning to this clonotype: Just one base apart from a much larger clone, this may be a read error. The chain joins TRBV10-3 to TRBJ2-7, with D possibly matching TRBD1 (6 bases). CDR1 is ENHRY, CDR2 SYGVKD, per germline. There are 13 residues in the CDR3. The V and J ends lost 11 bases and 6 bases respectively, with 20 bases between them. The CDR3 region has the DNA TGTGCCGCCACGGACAACAGGGCAAGCGAGCAGTACTTC. Its translation: CAATDNRASEQYF.